This is a list of T cell receptor beta chains from one sample in a study of beta chain features in type 1 diabetes. Libraries were prepared by immunoSEQ multiplex PCR; TCRdb keeps only in-frame clonotypes and omits some of them. Of 300,000 to 450,000 clones listed, 10% to 15% are singletons. Specimen: naive CD4+ T cells from blood. Receptor source: a woman aged 18-30 years with type 1 diabetes. Both conserved end residues are part of each CDR3. The order of the fields is CDR3 protein, CDR3 DNA, J gene, D gene, V gene, clone size. D genes are given only for firm matches. Some rows have no size entry. The others give once, few or many, or a class for an expanded clone.

cdr3_aa: CASSLGTSGNTIYF
cdr3_nt: TGCGCCAGCAGCTTGGGGACATCTGGAAACACCATATATTTT
j_call: TRBJ1-3
d_call: -
v_call: TRBV5-1
clone_size: few

cdr3_aa: CASSESGLGIQYF
cdr3_nt: TGTGCCAGCAGTGAATCAGGATTGGGCATTCAGTACTTC
j_call: TRBJ2-4
d_call: -
v_call: TRBV25-1
clone_size: -

cdr3_aa: CASSLVTGAYEQYF
cdr3_nt: TGCGCCAGCAGCTTGGTGACAGGGGCCTACGAGCAGTACTTC
j_call: TRBJ2-7
d_call: TRBD1
v_call: TRBV5-1
clone_size: -

cdr3_aa: CASSLVSFQETQYF
cdr3_nt: TGTGCCAGCAGCTTAGTGTCTTTCCAAGAGACCCAGTACTTC
j_call: TRBJ2-5
d_call: -
v_call: TRBV11-2
clone_size: few

cdr3_aa: CASSQDWGVGGQPQHF
cdr3_nt: TGTGCCAGCAGCCAAGACTGGGGAGTGGGTGGCCAGCCCCAGCATTTT
j_call: TRBJ1-5
d_call: -
v_call: TRBV4-2
clone_size: few

cdr3_aa: CASSQAGVGANVLTF
cdr3_nt: TGTGCCAGCAGCCAAGCCGGGGTTGGGGCCAACGTCCTGACTTTC
j_call: TRBJ2-6
d_call: -
v_call: TRBV14
clone_size: -

cdr3_aa: CASSPRGYEQYF
cdr3_nt: TGTGCCAGCAGCCCACGGGGCTACGAGCAGTACTTC
j_call: TRBJ2-7
d_call: -
v_call: TRBV7-2
clone_size: -

cdr3_aa: CASRDSGANYGYTF
cdr3_nt: TGTGCCAGTAGGGACAGCGGAGCTAACTATGGCTACACCTTC
j_call: TRBJ1-2
d_call: -
v_call: TRBV19
clone_size: once

cdr3_aa: CASSYRDRAYEQYF
cdr3_nt: TGTGCCAGCAGCTACCGGGACAGAGCCTACGAGCAGTACTTC
j_call: TRBJ2-7
d_call: TRBD1
v_call: TRBV5-4
clone_size: -

cdr3_aa: CASSRDRVNTEAFF
cdr3_nt: TGTGCCAGCAGCCGGGACAGGGTGAACACTGAAGCTTTCTTT
j_call: TRBJ1-1
d_call: TRBD1
v_call: TRBV27
clone_size: few

cdr3_aa: CASSSTISGRADTQYF
cdr3_nt: TGTGCCAGCAGTAGTACCATTAGCGGGAGGGCGGATACGCAGTATTTT
j_call: TRBJ2-3
d_call: TRBD2
v_call: TRBV6-6
clone_size: few

cdr3_aa: CASRRYNEQFF
cdr3_nt: TGTGCCAGCAGACGGTACAATGAGCAGTTCTTC
j_call: TRBJ2-1
d_call: -
v_call: TRBV11-2
clone_size: few

cdr3_aa: CASSPGTATSNQPQHF
cdr3_nt: TGTGCCAGCAGCCCAGGGACAGCGACTAGCAATCAGCCCCAGCATTTT
j_call: TRBJ1-5
d_call: TRBD1
v_call: TRBV7-6
clone_size: -

cdr3_aa: CSVGQGPTYEQYF
cdr3_nt: TGCAGCGTTGGACAGGGGCCGACCTACGAGCAGTACTTC
j_call: TRBJ2-7
d_call: TRBD1
v_call: TRBV29-1
clone_size: -

cdr3_aa: CASRIGQGAQPQHF
cdr3_nt: TGTGCCAGTAGGATAGGACAGGGGGCACAGCCCCAGCATTTT
j_call: TRBJ1-5
d_call: TRBD1
v_call: TRBV27
clone_size: -

cdr3_aa: CASSLALGTRDEQYF
cdr3_nt: TGCGCCAGCAGCTTGGCCCTAGGGACTCGGGACGAGCAGTACTTC
j_call: TRBJ2-7
d_call: -
v_call: TRBV5-1
clone_size: -

cdr3_aa: CSVASAIGGGYTF
cdr3_nt: TGCAGCGTTGCTTCTGCAATAGGGGGAGGCTACACCTTC
j_call: TRBJ1-2
d_call: -
v_call: TRBV29-1
clone_size: few

cdr3_aa: CASSQGSWGRMNTEAFF
cdr3_nt: TGCGCCAGCAGCCAAGGCTCTTGGGGGAGGATGAACACTGAAGCTTTCTTT
j_call: TRBJ1-1
d_call: -
v_call: TRBV4-3
clone_size: few

cdr3_aa: CASSSVTGGVSETQYF
cdr3_nt: TGTGCCAGCAGCTCCGTTACGGGGGGGGTCTCGGAGACCCAGTACTTC
j_call: TRBJ2-5
d_call: TRBD2
v_call: TRBV5-6
clone_size: -

cdr3_aa: CASSLALVAGNEQFF
cdr3_nt: TGTGCCAGCAGCTTGGCCTTAGTAGCGGGCAATGAGCAGTTCTTC
j_call: TRBJ2-1
d_call: TRBD2
v_call: TRBV5-4
clone_size: -

cdr3_aa: CASSLVTGSYEQYF
cdr3_nt: TGCGCCAGCAGCTTGGTAACAGGCTCCTACGAGCAGTACTTC
j_call: TRBJ2-7
d_call: -
v_call: TRBV5-1
clone_size: -

cdr3_aa: CASSLYRDTEAFF
cdr3_nt: TGTGCCAGCAGCTTATACAGGGATACTGAAGCTTTCTTT
j_call: TRBJ1-1
d_call: -
v_call: TRBV7-9
clone_size: few

cdr3_aa: CASPKSAGSVTGELFF
cdr3_nt: TGTGCCAGCCCCAAAAGCGCAGGGTCTGTAACCGGGGAGCTGTTTTTT
j_call: TRBJ2-2
d_call: -
v_call: TRBV5-8
clone_size: -

cdr3_aa: CASTETGGESYNEQFF
cdr3_nt: TGCGCCAGCACCGAAACGGGGGGCGAATCCTACAATGAGCAGTTCTTC
j_call: TRBJ2-1
d_call: -
v_call: TRBV5-1
clone_size: few

cdr3_aa: CSVRPTSGTYNEQFF
cdr3_nt: TGCAGCGTACGACCTACTAGCGGAACCTACAATGAGCAGTTCTTC
j_call: TRBJ2-1
d_call: TRBD2
v_call: TRBV29-1
clone_size: -

cdr3_aa: CASSPPTENTGELFF
cdr3_nt: TGCGCCAGCAGCCCACCGACAGAGAACACCGGGGAGCTGTTTTTT
j_call: TRBJ2-2
d_call: -
v_call: TRBV5-1
clone_size: few

cdr3_aa: CATSRAGQGARWEQFF
cdr3_nt: TGTGCCACCAGCAGAGCGGGACAGGGGGCCCGGTGGGAGCAGTTCTTC
j_call: TRBJ2-1
d_call: TRBD1
v_call: TRBV15
clone_size: -

cdr3_aa: CASSPRDTYEQYF
cdr3_nt: TGTGCCAGCAGCCCCCGGGACACCTACGAGCAGTACTTC
j_call: TRBJ2-7
d_call: -
v_call: TRBV5-6
clone_size: few

cdr3_aa: CASSLDPPGTEAFF
cdr3_nt: TGTGCCAGCAGCTTAGACCCACCAGGCACTGAAGCTTTCTTT
j_call: TRBJ1-1
d_call: -
v_call: TRBV7-2
clone_size: few

cdr3_aa: CASSFERGNEQFF
cdr3_nt: TGTGCCAGCAGCTTTGAGCGGGGGAATGAGCAGTTCTTC
j_call: TRBJ2-1
d_call: TRBD2
v_call: TRBV7-2
clone_size: -

cdr3_aa: CASSPRASGTYEQYF
cdr3_nt: TGTGCCAGCAGCCCACGGGCTAGCGGAACCTACGAGCAGTACTTC
j_call: TRBJ2-7
d_call: TRBD2
v_call: TRBV7-2
clone_size: -

cdr3_aa: CASSQRAGGSGEQFF
cdr3_nt: TGCGCCAGCAGCCAGAGGGCGGGAGGATCGGGGGAGCAGTTCTTC
j_call: TRBJ2-1
d_call: TRBD2
v_call: TRBV5-1
clone_size: few

cdr3_aa: CASRTGTSGRNEQYF
cdr3_nt: TGTGCAAGCCGTACCGGGACTAGCGGGAGGAACGAGCAGTACTTC
j_call: TRBJ2-7
d_call: -
v_call: TRBV12-2
clone_size: -

cdr3_aa: CASSPWGGTDTQYF
cdr3_nt: TGTGCCAGCAGCCCCTGGGGCGGCACAGATACGCAGTATTTT
j_call: TRBJ2-3
d_call: -
v_call: TRBV7-3
clone_size: -

cdr3_aa: CSGRVAGGGGQYF
cdr3_nt: TGCAGCGGCCGAGTAGCGGGAGGGGGGGGGCAGTACTTC
j_call: TRBJ2-7
d_call: TRBD2
v_call: TRBV29-1
clone_size: few

cdr3_aa: CSSPGNYGYTF
cdr3_nt: TGCAGTTCCCCCGGGAACTATGGCTACACCTTC
j_call: TRBJ1-2
d_call: -
v_call: TRBV20-1
clone_size: few

cdr3_aa: CASSHGQTPRAKNIQYF
cdr3_nt: TGTGCCAGCAGCCATGGGCAGACCCCAAGAGCCAAAAACATTCAGTACTTC
j_call: TRBJ2-4
d_call: -
v_call: TRBV7-6
clone_size: few

cdr3_aa: CATSNADTNSPLHF
cdr3_nt: TGTGCCACCAGCAACGCAGACACTAATTCACCCCTCCACTTT
j_call: TRBJ1-6
d_call: -
v_call: TRBV15
clone_size: few

cdr3_aa: CASSETGAPCEQYF
cdr3_nt: TGTGCCAGCAGTGAAACAGGTGCGCCCTGCGAGCAGTACTTC
j_call: TRBJ2-7
d_call: -
v_call: TRBV2
clone_size: -

cdr3_aa: CASSLSDRVGTEAFF
cdr3_nt: TGTGCCAGCAGTTTATCGGACAGGGTGGGCACTGAAGCTTTCTTT
j_call: TRBJ1-1
d_call: TRBD1
v_call: TRBV27
clone_size: few

cdr3_aa: CASSLRGATDTQYF
cdr3_nt: TGCGCCAGCAGTCTGCGGGGGGCTACAGATACGCAGTATTTT
j_call: TRBJ2-3
d_call: TRBD2
v_call: TRBV4-3
clone_size: -

cdr3_aa: CASSVAGGGSEQFF
cdr3_nt: TGTGCCAGTAGTGTGGCGGGCGGCGGGAGTGAGCAGTTCTTC
j_call: TRBJ2-1
d_call: TRBD2
v_call: TRBV19
clone_size: -

cdr3_aa: CASSADSPETQYF
cdr3_nt: TGCGCCAGCAGCGCGGACAGTCCGGAGACCCAGTACTTC
j_call: TRBJ2-5
d_call: -
v_call: TRBV5-1
clone_size: -

cdr3_aa: CASRTGGEPSLYEQYF
cdr3_nt: TGTGCCAGCAGAACAGGGGGCGAACCATCCCTCTACGAGCAGTACTTC
j_call: TRBJ2-7
d_call: TRBD1
v_call: TRBV28
clone_size: -

cdr3_aa: CASSLVGGGVTEAFF
cdr3_nt: TGTGCCAGCAGCTTAGTTGGGGGAGGGGTCACTGAAGCTTTCTTT
j_call: TRBJ1-1
d_call: -
v_call: TRBV7-9
clone_size: -